This T cell receptor (beta chain) derives from a study of blood T cell repertoires in COVID-19. Participants' reported clinical history set cohort assignment. Assay used: immunoSEQ multiplex PCR; TCRdb lists only in-frame clones, some missing. This sample has 95,000 to 150,000 clones, with over 80% found just once. Looked up from germline, CDR1 is DFQATT and CDR2 is SNEGSKA (reference sequence). The CDR3 is 14 amino acids. Trimming cost V 3 bases and J 7 bases; bases outside gene matches: 5. The V gene is TRBV20-1, the J gene TRBJ2-1; 11 positions match TRBD2. The sequencing sample was made of PBMCs or T cells enriched from blood (not recorded which). The receptor comes from a woman in her 30s who had recovered from COVID-19. The CDR3 spells CSASSSGRRNEQFF. CDR3 nucleotide sequence: TGCAGTGCTAGTTCTAGCGGGAGGAGGAATGAGCAGTTCTTC.